Each of the 9 T cell receptor beta chains below was sequenced from the same sample in a study of blood T cells in healthy people across ages. A J-beta primer mix and a sample-barcoded 5' primer were used in a second PCR of roughly 6 to 11 cycles. TCRdb passed the 5' RACE reads through MiXCR, listing each CDR3 protein once. The sample records approximately 770,000 distinct CDR3 sequences, roughly 60% being singletons. The material sequenced was blood. These receptors were obtained from a man aged 25-40 years in good health.

A few counts support this clonotype. Written as DNA, the CDR3 is TGTGCCAGCAGCTTAACGAAGGGCGAGCAGTACTTC. It yields the protein CASSLTKGEQYF. The V call is TRBV7-2, the J call TRBJ2-7, with no clear D. The CDR3 totals 12 residues. The V gene's germline CDR1 is SGHTA and CDR2 FQGNSA. V was clipped by 2 bases and J by 6 bases, with 8 bases between them. The full variable domain, completed using reference TRBV7-2 and TRBJ2-7, is GAGVSQSPSNKVTEKGKDVELRCDPISGHTALYWYRQSLGQGLEFLIYFQGNSAPDKSGLPSDRFSAERTGGSVSTLTIQRTQQEDSAVYLCASSLTKGEQYFGPGTRLTVT.

The rearrangement uses TRBV6-1 and TRBJ1-2; no clear D. V was shortened by 4 bases and J by 7 bases, with 16 bases between the two germline ends. There are 14 residues in the CDR3. The germline gives CDR1 MNHNS, CDR2 SASEGT. The CDR3 coding sequence is TGTGCCAGCAGTGGAAGTGGGGTTTGGGGTGGCTACACCTTC. Its translation: CASSGSGVWGGYTF.

Here the CDR3 DNA reads TGTGCCAGCAGCCAAGAGTGGTCGGGCTGGCAGTTCTTC. It yields the protein CASSQEWSGWQFF. V and J are TRBV3-1 and TRBJ2-1; D is undetermined. The V gene lost 0 bases and the J gene lost 12 bases, with 12 bases spanning the gap. Looked up from germline, CDR1 is LGHDT and CDR2 is YNNKEL (reference sequence). The CDR3 has 13 residues.

This rearrangement joins TRBV6-2 or TRBV6-3 to TRBJ1-5, with D tentatively TRBD1 (5 bases). The CDR3 runs to 14 residues. V lost 0 bases and J lost 9, with 12 bases in between. Per germline, CDR1 MNHEY and CDR2 SVGEGT. Here the CDR3 DNA reads TGTGCCAGCAGTTACTCGGGGGAGGCCCGGCCCCAGCATTTT. Its protein product is CASSYSGEARPQHF.

This clonotype has just one count. The chain uses TRBV20-1 and TRBJ2-4; 10 bases match TRBD2. Germline V gene sequence: CDR1 DFQATT, CDR2 SNEGSKA (reference sequence). The CDR3 is made up of 14 amino acids. As DNA, the CDR3 is TGCAGAACTAGACTAGCGGGAGCCAAAAACATTCAGTACTTC. It specifies CRTRLAGAKNIQYF.

The CDR3 bases are TGTGCCAGCAGCCGGGGCCAGTACAATGAGCAGTTCTTC. The encoded protein is CASSRGQYNEQFF. The chain combines TRBV7-3 with TRBJ2-1; D possibly uses TRBD1 or TRBD2 (5 bases each). The V end was cut by 5 bases, the J end by 4 bases, with 9 bases between. The CDR3 length is 13 residues. Per the germline V gene, CDR1 is SGHTA and CDR2 is FQGTGA.

To note about this clonotype: An end of the junction differs from the germline gene, which may be a read error. This chain joins TRBV7-9 and TRBJ2-1; maybe TRBD1 (8 bases). Germline V gene sequence: CDR1 SEHNR, CDR2 FQNEAQ (reference sequence). This CDR3 contains 15 residues. CDR3: CASSPTGGAYNEEFF. The CDR3 DNA reads as TGTGCCAGCAGCCCTACAGGGGGGGCCTACAATGAGGAGTTCTTC. Using reference TRBV7-9 and TRBJ2-1 for the parts outside the CDR3, the full variable domain is DTGVSQNPRHKITKRGQNVTFRCDPISEHNRLYWYRQTLGQGPEFLTYFQNEAQLEKSRLLSDRFSAERPKGSFSTLEIQRTEQGDSAMYLCASSPTGGAYNEEFFGPGTRLTVL.

Only a few counts were recorded for this clonotype. The chain couples TRBV6-6 to TRBJ2-5, with D tentatively TRBD1 (5 bases). The CDR3 has 17 amino acids. Germline assignment: CDR1 MNHNY and CDR2 SVGAGI (reference sequence). V was shortened by 2 bases and J by 4 bases, with 20 bases between the two germline ends. CDR3: CASSYVPLGRNRETQYF. In nucleotides, the CDR3 is TGTGCCAGCAGTTACGTCCCCTTGGGGCGAAATAGAGAGACCCAGTACTTC.

J is TRBJ2-1 and V is TRBV29-1, with D possibly being TRBD1 or TRBD2 (5 bases each). Judging by the DNA end, TRBJ2-7 fits better; the J call may be wrong. This CDR3 is 15 amino acids long. Germline V CDR1 and CDR2: SQVTM, ANQGSEA. CDR3 in amino acids: CSVESGASSYNEQYF. The CDR3 DNA reads as TGCAGCGTTGAATCCGGGGCGAGCTCCTACAATGAGCAGTACTTC.